These 15 T cell receptor beta chains came from one sample sequenced in a study of cytomegalovirus exposure and HLA in healthy donors (dated by TCRdb to between 2016 and 2019). The library came from the immunoSEQ multiplex PCR assay. A mixture of 60 forward primers for TCR Vbeta segments and 13 reverse primers for TCR Jbeta segments was used in the multiplex PCR. TCRdb re-hosts the immuneACCESS table, in-frame sequences only. Its copies lack some clones; in the studies checked, an unresolved V gene accounts for under half of them, and the cause for the rest is not known. This sample comprises about 140,000 clones, roughly four fifths of them detected only once. The biggest ten clones account for 1.3% of the sample. Sequenced: PBMCs. The receptors stem from a woman in her thirties or forties in good health and CMV-seronegative.

The chain is built from TRBV28 and TRBJ2-1; 7 bases align to TRBD1. CDR1 and CDR2 from the germline V gene are MDHEN and SYDVKM. CDR3 size: 15 residues. J lost 6 bases, V lost 5 bases, and 10 bases had no gene match. CDR3 coding DNA: TGTGCCAGCAGTGAGCCGGGACAGCGATTCAATGAGCAGTTCTTC. Its translation: CASSEPGQRFNEQFF.

V gene TRBV29-1 combines with J gene TRBJ2-1; D perhaps matches TRBD2 (6 bases). This CDR3 comprises 14 residues. Germline CDR1 is SQVTM and CDR2 is ANQGSEA. V was cut by 6 bases and J by 2 bases, with 14 bases left in between. This chain's CDR3 is CSVEVGGPYNEQFF. For the CDR3, the DNA is TGCAGCGTGGAGGTGGGGGGTCCCTACAATGAGCAGTTCTTC.

The rearrangement uses TRBV28 and TRBJ2-7; 7 bases are shared with TRBD1. CDR1 MDHEN and CDR2 SYDVKM come from the germline V gene. CDR3 size: 12 residues. V shed 6 bases, J shed 4 bases, and the junction held 3 bases outside the gene matches. The CDR3: CASSPGQYEQYF. The CDR3 nucleotides are TGTGCCAGCAGCCCGGGACAGTACGAGCAGTACTTC.

V gene TRBV7-6 combines with J gene TRBJ2-1, with D possibly being TRBD1 (5 bases). CDR3 size: 13 residues. Deletions cut 8 bases from V and 7 bases from J, with 15 bases between. Germline V gene lookup returns CDR1 SGHVS and CDR2 FNYEAQ. Written as DNA, the CDR3 is TGTGCCAGCTCAACAGGTATATTGAATGAGCAGTTCTTC. Its translation: CASSTGILNEQFF.

This clone was recorded only once. This chain uses TRBV18 with TRBJ1-1; D remains unclear. The length of the CDR3 is 14 residues. From germline, CDR1 is KGHSH and CDR2 LQKENI. V lost 2 bases and J 11 bases, leaving 18 bases between the germline ends. The DNA of the CDR3 is TGTGCCAGCTCACCATCAAGTAGTGAAGACGGGGCTTTCTTT. As protein: CASSPSSSEDGAFF.

The chain combines TRBV7-6 with TRBJ2-1; 9 bases fit TRBD2. CDR1 and CDR2 from the germline V gene are SGHVS and FNYEAQ. The trim removed 5 bases at V and 1 base at J, leaving 3 bases unmatched. The CDR3 sequence is 15 residues long. The CDR3 sequence: CASSASGGSYNEQFF. DNA for the CDR3: TGTGCCAGCAGCGCCAGCGGGGGGTCCTACAATGAGCAGTTCTTC. The full variable domain, completed using reference TRBV7-6 and TRBJ2-1, is GAGVSQSPRYKVTKRGQDVALRCDPISGHVSLYWYRQALGQGPEFLTYFNYEAQQDKSGLPNDRFSAERPEGSISTLTIQRTEQRDSAMYRCASSASGGSYNEQFFGPGTRLTVL.

V is TRBV9 and J is TRBJ1-3, with D perhaps matching TRBD1 (5 bases). The CDR3 length is 16 residues. Germline V gives CDR1 SGDLS, CDR2 YYNGEE. The germline V and J ends were trimmed by 4 bases and 0 bases, with 14 bases remaining between them. The DNA for the CDR3 is TGTGCCAGCAGCCCCCTCGGGGGGGGCTCTGGAAACACCATATATTTT. This codes for CASSPLGGGSGNTIYF.

This clone occurred many times. The chain is built from TRBV4-1 and TRBJ1-5; D not certain. Trimming left V 0 bases short and J 7 bases short, with 7 bases between. Germline assignment: CDR1 MGHRA and CDR2 YSYEKL. The CDR3 length is 13 residues. CDR3 amino acids: CASSQDLEQPQHF. CDR3 coding DNA: TGCGCCAGCAGCCAAGATCTAGAACAGCCCCAGCATTTT.

V usage is TRBV7-2 and J usage is TRBJ1-2; D is possibly TRBD1 (5 bases). V lost 1 base and J 4 bases, leaving 10 bases between the germline ends. Germline V gene sequence: CDR1 SGHTA, CDR2 FQGNSA. The CDR3 consists of 14 residues. As DNA, the CDR3 is TGTGCCAGCAGCTTAGGGGGCAGGGCCTATGGCTACACCTTC. Translated: CASSLGGRAYGYTF.

V is TRBV5-1 and J is TRBJ1-2; D perhaps matches TRBD1 (6 bases). The germline V gene has CDR1 SGHRS and CDR2 YFSETQ. Trimming pared 0 bases from V and 5 bases from J, leaving 17 bases between. This CDR3 comprises 16 residues. The CDR3 loop reads CASSLGLQGGGYGYTF. CDR3 coding DNA: TGCGCCAGCAGCTTGGGACTACAGGGAGGGGGTTATGGCTACACCTTC.

The CDR3 region is CASSNLGQKNTGELFF. DNA of the CDR3: TGTGCCAGCTCAAACCTAGGACAGAAGAACACCGGGGAGCTGTTTTTT. The chain joins TRBV18 to TRBJ2-2, with D possibly TRBD1 on 6 matching bases. CDR3 length equals 16 residues. With 5 bases removed from V and 1 base from J, the gap between germline ends came to 14 bases. CDR1 is KGHSH, CDR2 LQKENI, per germline.

This sequence joins TRBV5-4 and TRBJ2-2; a weak D match, TRBD2 (5 bases). CDR1 is SGHNT, CDR2 YYREEE, per germline (reference sequence). The germline V and J ends were trimmed by 0 bases and 7 bases, with 7 bases remaining between them. There are 13 residues in the CDR3. CDR3 in DNA: TGTGCCAGCAGCTTGGGGACTCTCGGGGAGCTGTTTTTT. Protein sequence: CASSLGTLGELFF. The variable domain in full, completed from reference TRBV5-4 and TRBJ2-2, reads ETGVTQSPTHLIKTRGQQVTLRCSSQSGHNTVSWYQQALGQGPQFIFQYYREEENGRGNFPPRFSGLQFPNYSSELNVNALELDDSALYLCASSLGTLGELFFGEGSRLTVL.

The genes are TRBV7-9 and TRBJ2-1, with D unclear. Trimming removed 3 bases at V and 5 bases at J, with 11 bases between. There are 14 residues in the CDR3. Germline CDR1 and CDR2: SEHNR and FQNEAQ (reference sequence). This CDR3 reads CASSLASTDNEQFF. Written as DNA, the CDR3 is TGTGCCAGCAGCTTGGCTTCCACAGACAATGAGCAGTTCTTC.

Turning to this clone: This CDR3 is also generated by other DNA sequences in the sample. The V gene is TRBV4-2, the J gene TRBJ2-5, with 7 bases matching TRBD1. In germline, CDR1 is LGHNA, CDR2 YNFKEQ. V was clipped by 1 base and J by 2 bases; unmatched bases: 7. The CDR3 covers 16 residues. This CDR3 is CASSQGAGGGQETQYF. CDR3 in DNA: TGTGCCAGCAGCCAAGGGGCAGGGGGTGGGCAAGAGACCCAGTACTTC.

This sequence joins TRBV11-2 and TRBJ2-5; the D is unclear. This CDR3 has 14 amino acids. Germline V CDR1 and CDR2: SGHAT, FQNNGV. V was shortened by 1 base and J by 2 bases, with 8 bases between the two germline ends. Here the CDR3 reads CASSLGTVQETQYF. The CDR3 DNA reads as TGTGCCAGCAGCTTAGGAACAGTTCAAGAGACCCAGTACTTC.